This T cell receptor (beta chain) was sequenced for a study of cytomegalovirus exposure and HLA in healthy donors. Study-level results: In vitro experiments confirmed that a few CMV-associated chains were specific for CMV antigens. CMV serostatus was the sole immune exposure data available.

13 Jbeta primers and 60 Vbeta primers were used for the PCR. This table comes from immunoSEQ multiplex PCR, and its TCRdb copy is limited to in-frame clones, with some not included. Of around 100,000 clones in the sample, around three quarters are singletons; the top ten hold 3.1%. Worth noting for this clone: Its target is not known.

Germline V lookup: CDR1 SNHLY, CDR2 FYNNEI. Trimming removed 2 bases from V and 3 bases from J, with 4 bases in between. The CDR3 is 12 amino acids. This receptor was identified in a woman aged 40 to 55 in good health and CMV-seronegative. The V gene is TRBV2, the J gene TRBJ2-5; D gene ambiguous. Sequencing was carried out using PBMCs. The CDR3 protein is CASSENKETQYF. The CDR3 DNA reads TGTGCCAGCAGTGAAAATAAAGAGACCCAGTACTTC.